The following is a TCR beta chain sequence with its context. Its antigen is not identified. This record belongs to a study of OX40 agonist ivuxolimab in advanced cancers. Overall study context: Patients' therapy was ivuxolimab, an antibody that acts as an agonist of OX40 (CD134).

The assay was immunoSEQ multiplex PCR, and TCRdb's table has in-frame clones only and misses some. The data hold roughly 8,100 clones, with around 72% observed a single time. This CDR3 is 15 amino acids long. The germline gives CDR1 MNHNS, CDR2 SASEGT. Study-wide points: The study found that CD8+ T cells averaged more expanded clones than CD4+. By week 6 at 0.1 to 3.0 mg/kg, blood CD4+ and CD8+ T cells had expanded clonally. Certain nonresponders likewise exhibited a low normalized T-cell clonal expansion.

The chain links TRBV6-1 to TRBJ2-5; 9 bases map to TRBD1. With the DNA end fitting TRBJ2-7 better, the J assignment may be wrong. The input for sequencing was CD4+ or CD8+ T cells sorted from blood, taken in a trial of the OX40 agonist ivuxolimab. The receptor was derived from an adult with an advanced solid tumor such as melanoma, head and neck, liver or kidney cancer. In DNA form, the CDR3 reads TGTGCCAGCAGTGCTGGACAGGGGAGCTCCTACGAGCAGTACTTC. Its protein is CASSAGQGSSYEQYF.